Listed here are 12 T cell receptor beta chains from one sample, sequenced in a study of blood T cells in healthy people across ages. It was with a sample-barcoded 5' primer and a J-beta primer mix that a second PCR of roughly 6 to 11 cycles was run. MiXCR, applied by TCRdb to the 5' RACE reads, yields one record per CDR3 protein. The sample lists 1.5 million to 2 million distinct CDR3 sequences, under 30% occurring once. The sequencing input was blood. These receptors all stem from a woman aged 25-40 years in good health.

This clonotype was found a few times. The chain couples TRBV3-1 to TRBJ2-2; D uncertain. The germline CDR1 and CDR2 sequences are LGHDT and YNNKEL (reference sequence). The CDR3 is 14 residues long. Trimming took off 2 bases at V and 6 bases at J, with 10 bases between the two ends. The CDR3 loop reads CASSQFGPSGELFF. Written as DNA, the CDR3 is TGTGCCAGCAGCCAATTCGGCCCCTCCGGGGAGCTGTTTTTT.

The CDR3 DNA reads TGTGCCAGCAGCTCTGGCGGGACTTGGGGCTACACCTTC. Translating it yields CASSSGGTWGYTF. The genes are TRBV7-3 and TRBJ1-2; a possible D gene is TRBD1 (5 bases). This CDR3 is 13 amino acids long. CDR1 and CDR2 from the germline V gene are SGHTA and FQGTGA. V lost 4 bases, J lost 8 bases, and 14 bases lay in between.

This clonotype has more than one count but fewer than ten. The V and J genes are TRBV18 and TRBJ1-1; 7 bases are shared with TRBD1. The CDR3 contains 15 residues. V was clipped by 4 bases and J by 1 base; unmatched bases: 6. The germline V gene encodes CDR1 KGHSH and CDR2 LQKENI. In DNA, the CDR3 is TGTGCCAGCTCACATACGACAGGGACGAACACTGAAGCTTTCTTT. Translated: CASSHTTGTNTEAFF.

The sample holds a few counts of this clonotype. This rearrangement joins TRBV5-1 to TRBJ1-5; D is unresolved. Germline V CDR1 and CDR2: SGHRS, YFSETQ. Trimming shortened V by 4 bases and J by 4 bases, and 9 bases separated the two germline ends. The CDR3 totals 13 residues. CDR3 in amino acids: CASSPDVNQPQHF. The CDR3 region has the DNA TGCGCCAGCAGCCCAGACGTGAATCAGCCCCAGCATTTT.

This clonotype was picked up many times. CDR3 in DNA: TGTGCCATCAGTGAGGCAACACAGGGGCAGCCCCAGCATTTT. Translation gives CAISEATQGQPQHF. J is TRBJ1-5 and V is TRBV10-3, with 7 positions matching TRBD1. The germline V gene encodes CDR1 ENHRY and CDR2 SYGVKD. This CDR3 comprises 14 residues. With V trimmed by 2 bases and J by 7 bases, 5 bases remained unmatched.

V is TRBV5-1 and J is TRBJ2-1; unclear D gene. Per germline, CDR1 SGHRS and CDR2 YFSETQ. V shed 0 bases and J shed 3 bases, with 7 bases lying between them. This CDR3 is 14 amino acids long. As DNA, the CDR3 is TGCGCCAGCAGCTTGGAGACCAACTACAATGAGCAGTTCTTC. This codes for CASSLETNYNEQFF.

This clonotype was found a few times. The chain has TRBV5-1 and TRBJ2-7; TRBD1 matches 9 bases. The V segment lost 4 bases and the J segment 3 bases; nucleotides outside the gene matches: 5. This CDR3 region has 14 residues. Germline loops: CDR1 SGHRS, CDR2 YFSETQ. This CDR3 reads CASSPDRGDYEQYF. In DNA, the CDR3 is TGCGCCAGCAGCCCTGACAGGGGGGACTACGAGCAGTACTTC.

This clonotype was seen a few times. The chain is built from TRBV20-1 and TRBJ1-4; no firm D call. This CDR3 contains 15 residues. Germline CDR1 reads DFQATT; CDR2 reads SNEGSKA (reference sequence). V was clipped by 3 bases and J by 3 bases, with 14 bases between them. The CDR3 DNA is TGCAGTGCTAGTTTCTTCACAGACTCTAATGAAAAACTGTTTTTT. Protein: CSASFFTDSNEKLFF.

As to this clonotype: Lacking the conserved final phenylalanine or tryptophan, this CDR3 likely reflects a read error. The rearrangement joins TRBV7-2 to TRBJ1-1, with a tentative D call TRBD1 (6 bases). This CDR3 is 15 amino acids long. V gave up 5 bases and J gave up 6 bases, with 19 bases separating them. Germline-derived CDR1 and CDR2 are SGHTA and FQGNSA. The CDR3, as DNA: TGTGCCAGCAGCCCAAGGGACAACCTTGGGGCTGAAGCTTTCTTG. Encoded protein: CASSPRDNLGAEAFL.

This clonotype was counted between two and nine times. Just one base apart from a much larger clone, this may be a read error. The V call is TRBV7-9, the J call TRBJ1-2; D is uncertain. The CDR3 is 14 residues long. CDR1 is SEHNR, CDR2 FQNEAQ, per germline (reference sequence). In nucleotides, the CDR3 is TGTGCCAGCAGCCCGCGGACGGGCGTGTATGGCCACACCTTC. This codes for CASSPRTGVYGHTF.

J is TRBJ1-2 and V is TRBV5-1; no clear D. The germline gives CDR1 SGHRS, CDR2 YFSETQ. V dropped 5 bases and J dropped 9 bases, with 8 bases sitting between them. CDR3 size: 10 residues. The CDR3 DNA follows: TGCGCCAGCAGGCCTTTTCGCTACACCTTC. Its translation is CASRPFRYTF.

This clonotype has a handful of counts. The chain links TRBV27 to TRBJ2-1, with 12 nucleotides matching TRBD2. Germline V gene lookup returns CDR1 MNHEY and CDR2 SMNVEV (reference sequence). V dropped 3 bases and J dropped 9; count of bases not matched to a gene: 12. This CDR3 is 17 amino acids long. This CDR3 is CASSFRQSPSGRGEQFF. The CDR3 DNA is TGTGCCAGCAGTTTCAGGCAGTCGCCTAGCGGGAGGGGTGAGCAGTTCTTC.